This is a list of T cell receptor beta chains from one sample in a study of Graves' ophthalmopathy and Graves' hyperthyroidism. TCRdb fed the multiplex PCR reads into MiXCR, producing one record per CDR3 protein. The sample yields about 700,000 distinct CDR3 sequences, 35% to 45% seen once. Material for sequencing was peripheral blood. The source of these receptors is an adult man with Graves' ophthalmopathy. Both conserved end residues are part of each CDR3. D genes are given only for firm matches. Size tells how often a clone was seen (once, few, many) or the class of an expanded clone, and some rows leave it out.

j_call v_call d_call clone_size cdr3_nt cdr3_aa
TRBJ2-7 TRBV7-9 TRBD2 many TGTGCCAGCAGCCGTAGCGGGAGTAGTTCCTACGAGCAGTACTTC CASSRSGSSSYEQYF
TRBJ1-2 TRBV7-2 . . TGTGCCAGCAGCCAAGATGGGGCGCAAGGCTACACCTTC CASSQDGAQGYTF
TRBJ1-4 TRBV29-1 TRBD1 many TGCAGCGTGGAAGACAGGGGCGGGGAAAAACTGTTTTTT CSVEDRGGEKLFF
TRBJ2-5 TRBV7-9 . few TGTGCCAGCAGCCGATTCCCCGGGGTTCAAGAGACCCAGTACTTC CASSRFPGVQETQYF
TRBJ2-1 TRBV25-1 TRBD2 many TGTGCCAGCAGTGGACTAGCGGGGACGGATGAGCAGTTCTTC CASSGLAGTDEQFF
TRBJ2-5 TRBV12-5 TRBD1 . TGTGCTAGTGGTTTCGGCCCGGGACAGGGGCAAGAGACCCAGTACTTC CASGFGPGQGQETQYF
TRBJ2-2 TRBV10-3 . few TGTGCCAGCCGGCGGACAGTCGCCAAGTCGGGCACCGGGGAGCTGTTTTTT CASRRTVAKSGTGELFF
TRBJ2-2 TRBV7-8 . many TGTGCCAGCAGCTTAGTCATCCTAACCGGGGAGCTGTTTTTT CASSLVILTGELFF
TRBJ1-4 TRBV9 . many TGTGCCAGCAGCGTAGCGGACGGTGAAAAACTGTTTTTT CASSVADGEKLFF
TRBJ1-3 TRBV6-5 . . TGTGCCAGCAGTTATGGCCAGCGGGAAGACACCATATATTTT CASSYGQREDTIYF
TRBJ1-2 TRBV29-1 . many TGCAGCGTTGAAATTGACAGTCTCTATGGCTACACCTTC CSVEIDSLYGYTF
TRBJ2-5 TRBV27 TRBD1 many TGTGCCAGCAGTGCGCAGACAGGGAGCCAAGAGACCCAGTACTTC CASSAQTGSQETQYF
TRBJ1-4 TRBV7-2 . once TGTGCCAGCAGCTTACGGCTAGCGGGAGGTCGACTGTTTTTT CASSLRLAGGRLFF
TRBJ1-5 TRBV5-1 . . TGCGCCAGCAGCCAAGCCACAGGACCCCGTGAGCCCCAGCATTTT CASSQATGPREPQHF
TRBJ1-2 TRBV12-3/TRBV12-4 . many TGTGCCAGCAGCCCTCACAGAGTCGCTAACTATGGCTACACCTTC CASSPHRVANYGYTF
TRBJ1-2 TRBV29-1 . once TGCAGCGTTGAGGGGGAGGCTGGCTACACCTTC CSVEGEAGYTF
TRBJ1-5 TRBV2 TRBD1 many TGTGCCAGCACACTGACAGGGGCCCACAATCAGCCCCAGCATTTT CASTLTGAHNQPQHF
TRBJ1-2 TRBV2 TRBD1 . TGTGCCAGCAGTCTCAACCCTCCGGACAGGGATGGCTACACCTTC CASSLNPPDRDGYTF
TRBJ2-2 TRBV10-3 TRBD2 many TGTGCCATCAGTGCGACTAGCGGGAGGGCCGGCGGGGAGCTGTTTTTT CAISATSGRAGGELFF
TRBJ2-6 TRBV19 . . TGTGCCAGTTTCGGAGGGACGAGCACCGGGGCCAACGTCCTGACTTTC CASFGGTSTGANVLTF
TRBJ1-4 TRBV15 TRBD1 . TGTGCCACCAGAGGGGACAGGCGTAATGAAAAACTGTTTTTT CATRGDRRNEKLFF
TRBJ1-5 TRBV2 . many TGTGCCAGCAGTGAAGTAACGGAAAGCAGGCAGCCCCAGCATTTT CASSEVTESRQPQHF
TRBJ2-7 TRBV7-9 TRBD1 many TGTGCCAGCAGCTTAGCCCGGGACAGGGGGAACGAGCAGTACTTC CASSLARDRGNEQYF
TRBJ1-6 TRBV7-9 . many TGTGCCAGCAGCTCTTACCAGGGACGGTCACCCCTCCACTTT CASSSYQGRSPLHF
TRBJ2-5 TRBV29-1 . . TGCAGCGTTGGAGTGGGCAGGGCGGAGACCCAGTACTTC CSVGVGRAETQYF
TRBJ2-5 TRBV20-1 TRBD2 . TGCAGTGCTGCCGGGACTAGCGGGTTGGGAGAGACCCAGTACTTC CSAAGTSGLGETQYF
TRBJ1-6 TRBV15 TRBD1 many TGTGCCACCAGCAGCGGGACAGCAAATAATTCACCCCTCCACTTT CATSSGTANNSPLHF
TRBJ2-7 TRBV4-2 TRBD1 few TGTGCCAGCAGCCACCCAGACAGGGCCCACGAGCAGTACTTC CASSHPDRAHEQYF
TRBJ1-5 TRBV20-1 . few TGCAGTGCTAGAGGGGGGATAGGCAATCAGCCCCAGCATTTT CSARGGIGNQPQHF
TRBJ1-5 TRBV12-3/TRBV12-4 . many TGTGCCAGCAGTTTAGGAGGGAAGGATCAGCCCCAGCATTTT CASSLGGKDQPQHF
TRBJ1-5 TRBV24-1 . . TGTGCCACCACTGGGGGAAGCAATCAGCCCCTGCATTTT CATTGGSNQPLHF